The present T cell receptor beta chain was sequenced within a study of siplizumab effects on memory and regulatory T cells (dated by TCRdb to the late 2010s). In the study overall: The study looked at the effect of siplizumab, an anti-CD2 antibody, on alloreactive T-cell subsets in allogeneic mixed lymphocyte reactions made from human PBMCs. Study-wide conclusions, independent of this receptor: The suppressive function of proliferating Tregs from siplizumab cultures was not functionally confirmed. Sequences below about 10^-5 frequency were poorly captured, so only a minor fraction of alloreactive clones could be mapped to unstimulated subsets. Siplizumab significantly reduced the cumulative frequency of alloreactive sequences traceable to unstimulated CD4+ memory T cells. About 75-96% of proliferating CD4+ or CD8+ clones could not be given a naive or memory phenotype. Greater diversity appeared to be present in unstimulated naive T cells than in memory T cells, and a substantial contribution to the alloresponse seemed to be made by naive cells. In reactions with siplizumab, an average of approximately 70% of mappable alloreactive CD4+ clones were Treg-derived, compared with about 27% in control reactions.

The germline V gene gives CDR1 as SQVTM and CDR2 as ANQGSEA. The germline ends are 12 bases apart after V is trimmed by 5 bases and J by 1 base. The CDR3 holds 14 amino acids from the cysteine to the phenylalanine. Left in the record is the CDR3 DNA by itself, 42 bases read in frame from the first base. A word on this clone: This receptor's antigen is unknown. Base qualities are not recorded, but no much larger clone differs from it by a single base.

Receptor libraries were prepared by the immunoSEQ multiplex PCR assay. Each sample had 9 x 10^4 or so TCR templates assayed by the deep sequencing platform. Genomic DNA extracted from sorted T cells was used for TCRbeta CDR3 sequencing. The study's own analysis went as follows. The R programming language was used for the clonal analysis of the TCRbeta CDR3 data. Unstimulated samples were compared with post-reaction CFSE-low samples to define alloreactive CD4+ and CD8+ clones. Regulatory or non-regulatory origin was assigned to alloreactive CD4+ clones by matching of sequences to sorted unstimulated Treg and non-Treg repertoires. TCRdb provides this immuneACCESS table in a form limited to in-frame rearrangements. Some clones are lacking; in checked studies, under half of them reflect an unresolved V gene, and why the rest are absent is not known. V and J calls and clone size are those listed in that table; D and trimming were worked out from the DNA. For this sample the table gives around 100,000 clones, of which about 93% were detected only once. The ten largest clones add up to 0.3% of the sample.

Sorted unstimulated T cells and proliferating T cells recovered from mixed lymphocyte reactions were subjected to TCRbeta CDR3 sequencing. Fresh whole blood from 9 to 11 HLA-typed healthy donors was used as the source from which PBMCs were isolated. To map where alloreactive clones came from, unstimulated CD4+ non-regulatory T cells were FACS-sorted. The sequenced material came from non-Treg CD4+ T cells sorted from blood. The cell subset or site label, read with the paper, signifies: FACS-sorted unstimulated CD4+ non-regulatory T cells. This sequence was found in a human donor in good health. The sequence joins TRBV29-1 to TRBJ1-5, with the D gene too uncertain to name. The nucleotide sequence is TGCAGCGTTTCAGAGGGCTTGAGCAATCAGCCCCAGCATTTT. The translation is CSVSEGLSNQPQHF.